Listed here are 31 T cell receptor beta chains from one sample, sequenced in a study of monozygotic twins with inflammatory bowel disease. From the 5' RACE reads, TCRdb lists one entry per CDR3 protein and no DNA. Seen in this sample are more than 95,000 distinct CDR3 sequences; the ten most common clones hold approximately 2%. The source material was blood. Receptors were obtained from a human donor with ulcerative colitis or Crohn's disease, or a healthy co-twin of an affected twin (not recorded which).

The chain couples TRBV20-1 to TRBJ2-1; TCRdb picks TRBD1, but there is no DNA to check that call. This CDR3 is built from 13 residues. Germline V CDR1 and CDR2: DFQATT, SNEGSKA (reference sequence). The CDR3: CSTPGQGHNEQFF.

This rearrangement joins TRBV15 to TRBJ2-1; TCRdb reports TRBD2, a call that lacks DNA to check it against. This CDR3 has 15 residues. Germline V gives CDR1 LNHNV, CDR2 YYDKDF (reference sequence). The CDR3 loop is CATSRATSHNGEQFF.

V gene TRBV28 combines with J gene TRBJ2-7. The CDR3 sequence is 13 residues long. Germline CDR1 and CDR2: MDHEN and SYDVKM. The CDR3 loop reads CASSWLKNYEQYF.

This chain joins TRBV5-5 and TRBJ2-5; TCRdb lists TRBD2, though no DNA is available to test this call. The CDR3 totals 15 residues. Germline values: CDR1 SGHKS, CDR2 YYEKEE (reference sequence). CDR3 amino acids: CASSLAVANRETQYF. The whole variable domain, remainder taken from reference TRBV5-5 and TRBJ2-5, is DAGVTQSPTHLIKTRGQQVTLRCSPISGHKSVSWYQQVLGQGPQFIFQYYEKEERGRGNFPDRFSARQFPNYSSELNVNALLLGDSALYLCASSLAVANRETQYFGPGTRLLVL.

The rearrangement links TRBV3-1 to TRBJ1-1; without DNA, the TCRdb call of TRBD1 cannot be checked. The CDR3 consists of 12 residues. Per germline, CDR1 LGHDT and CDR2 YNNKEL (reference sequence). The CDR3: CASSHRGSEAFF.

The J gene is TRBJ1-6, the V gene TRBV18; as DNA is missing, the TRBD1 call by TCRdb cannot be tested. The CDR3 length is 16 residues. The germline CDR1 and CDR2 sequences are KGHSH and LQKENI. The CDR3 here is CASSRTGHSYNSPLHF. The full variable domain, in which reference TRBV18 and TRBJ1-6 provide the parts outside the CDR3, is NAGVMQNPRHLVRRRGQEARLRCSPMKGHSHVYWYRQLPEEGLKFMVYLQKENIIDESGMPKERFSAEFPKEGPSILRIQQVVRGDSAAYFCASSRTGHSYNSPLHFGNGTRLTVT.

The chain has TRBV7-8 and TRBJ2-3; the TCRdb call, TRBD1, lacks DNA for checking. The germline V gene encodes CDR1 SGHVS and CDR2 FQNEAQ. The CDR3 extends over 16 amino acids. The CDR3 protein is CASSFEPGQSPDTQYF. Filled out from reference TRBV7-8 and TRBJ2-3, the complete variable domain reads GAGVSQSPRYKVAKRGQDVALRCDPISGHVSLFWYQQALGQGPEFLTYFQNEAQLDKSGLPSDRFFAERPEGSVSTLKIQRTQQEDSAVYLCASSFEPGQSPDTQYFGPGTRLTVL.

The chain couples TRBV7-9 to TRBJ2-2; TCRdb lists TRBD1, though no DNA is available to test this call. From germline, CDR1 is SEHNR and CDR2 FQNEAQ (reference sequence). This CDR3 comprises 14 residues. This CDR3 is CATAGQANTGELFF.

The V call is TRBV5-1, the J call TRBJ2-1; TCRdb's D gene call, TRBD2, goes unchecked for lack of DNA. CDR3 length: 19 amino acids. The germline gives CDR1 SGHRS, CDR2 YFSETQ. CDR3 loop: CASSPTGLAGRSSYNEQFF.

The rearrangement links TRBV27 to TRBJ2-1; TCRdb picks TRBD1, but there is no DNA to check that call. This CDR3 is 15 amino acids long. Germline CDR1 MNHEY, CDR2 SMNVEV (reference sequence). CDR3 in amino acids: CASSQGTGGYNEQFF.

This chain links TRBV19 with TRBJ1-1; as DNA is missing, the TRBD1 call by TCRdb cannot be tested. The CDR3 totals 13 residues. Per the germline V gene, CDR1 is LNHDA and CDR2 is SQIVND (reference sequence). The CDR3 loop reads CASSGPLTPEAFF.

The CDR3 reads CASSYYGAPGYTF. This chain links TRBV6-5 with TRBJ1-2; TCRdb returns TRBD1, unconfirmable since there is no DNA. CDR1 is MNHEY and CDR2 is SVGAGI in the germline V gene. This CDR3 is 13 amino acids long.

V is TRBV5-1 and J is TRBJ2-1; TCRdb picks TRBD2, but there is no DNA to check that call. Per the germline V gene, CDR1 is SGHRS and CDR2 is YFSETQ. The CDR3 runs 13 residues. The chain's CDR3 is CASSLVLGEEQFF.

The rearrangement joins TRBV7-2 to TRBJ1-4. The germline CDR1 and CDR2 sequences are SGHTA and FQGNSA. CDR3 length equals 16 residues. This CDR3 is CASSLASRGANEKLFF.

CDR3 amino acids: CASSSRGGSIF. The chain recombines TRBV3-1 with TRBJ2-1; TCRdb proposes TRBD2, but this gene call is untestable without DNA. Germline V gene lookup returns CDR1 LGHDT and CDR2 YNNKEL (reference sequence). This CDR3 comprises 11 residues.

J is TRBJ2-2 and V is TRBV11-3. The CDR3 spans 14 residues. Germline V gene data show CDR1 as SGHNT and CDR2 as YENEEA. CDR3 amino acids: CASSFLANTGELFF.

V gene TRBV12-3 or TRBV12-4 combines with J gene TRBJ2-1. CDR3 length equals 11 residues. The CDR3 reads CASSYINEQFF.

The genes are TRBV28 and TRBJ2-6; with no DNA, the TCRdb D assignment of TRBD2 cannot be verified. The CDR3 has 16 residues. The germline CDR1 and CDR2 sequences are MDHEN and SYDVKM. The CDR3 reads CASSFANPSGANVLTF.

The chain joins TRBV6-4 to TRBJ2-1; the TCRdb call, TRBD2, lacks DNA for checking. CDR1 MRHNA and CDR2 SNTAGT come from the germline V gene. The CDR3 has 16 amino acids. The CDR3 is CASSDTTSGEYNEQFF.

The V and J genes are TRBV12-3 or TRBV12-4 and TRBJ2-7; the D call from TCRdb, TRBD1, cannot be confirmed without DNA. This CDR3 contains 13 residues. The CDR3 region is CASSPGQTYEQYF.

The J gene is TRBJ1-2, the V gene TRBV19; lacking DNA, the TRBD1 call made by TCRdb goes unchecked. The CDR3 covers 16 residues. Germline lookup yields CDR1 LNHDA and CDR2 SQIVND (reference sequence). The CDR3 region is CASSIGGTNQYYGYTF.

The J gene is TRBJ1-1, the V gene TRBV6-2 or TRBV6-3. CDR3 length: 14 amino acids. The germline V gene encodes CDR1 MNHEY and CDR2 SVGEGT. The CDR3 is CASTLGGVNTEAFF.

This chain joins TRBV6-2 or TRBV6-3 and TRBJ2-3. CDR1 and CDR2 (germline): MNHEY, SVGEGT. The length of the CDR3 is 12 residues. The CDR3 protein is CASRLALDTQYF.

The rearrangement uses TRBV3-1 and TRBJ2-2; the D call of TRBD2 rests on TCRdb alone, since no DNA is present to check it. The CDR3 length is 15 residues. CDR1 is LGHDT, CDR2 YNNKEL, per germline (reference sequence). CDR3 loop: CASSPRLAGARELFF.

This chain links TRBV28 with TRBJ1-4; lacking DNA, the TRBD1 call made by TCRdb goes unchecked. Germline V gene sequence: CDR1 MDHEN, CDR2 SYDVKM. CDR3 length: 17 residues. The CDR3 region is CASSPPRQMKLVEKLFF. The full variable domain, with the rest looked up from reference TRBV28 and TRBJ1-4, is DVKVTQSSRYLVKRTGEKVFLECVQDMDHENMFWYRQDPGLGLRLIYFSYDVKMKEKGDIPEGYSVSREKKERFSLILESASTNQTSMYLCASSPPRQMKLVEKLFFGSGTQLSVL.

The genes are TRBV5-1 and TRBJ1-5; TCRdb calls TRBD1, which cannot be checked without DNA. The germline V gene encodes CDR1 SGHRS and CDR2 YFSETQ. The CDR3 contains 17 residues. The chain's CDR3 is CASSPGLGGQNNQPQHF.

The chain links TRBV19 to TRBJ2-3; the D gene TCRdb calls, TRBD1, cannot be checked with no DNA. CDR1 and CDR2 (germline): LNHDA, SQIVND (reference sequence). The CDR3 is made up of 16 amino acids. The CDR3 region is CASGTGRNPYVDTQYF.

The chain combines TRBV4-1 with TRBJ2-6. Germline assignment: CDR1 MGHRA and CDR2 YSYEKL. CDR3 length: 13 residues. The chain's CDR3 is CASSQAGANVLTF.

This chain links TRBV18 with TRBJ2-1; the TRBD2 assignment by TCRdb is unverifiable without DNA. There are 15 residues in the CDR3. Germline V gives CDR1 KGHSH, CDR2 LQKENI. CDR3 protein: CASSPLRGSGGEQFF.

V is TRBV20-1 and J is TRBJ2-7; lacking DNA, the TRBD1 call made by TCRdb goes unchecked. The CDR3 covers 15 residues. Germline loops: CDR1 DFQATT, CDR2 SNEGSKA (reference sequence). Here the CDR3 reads CSVPPGSDRFYEQYF.

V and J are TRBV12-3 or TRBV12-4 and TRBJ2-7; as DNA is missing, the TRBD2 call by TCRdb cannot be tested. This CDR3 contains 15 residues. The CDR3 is CASSDPGTSSYEQYF.